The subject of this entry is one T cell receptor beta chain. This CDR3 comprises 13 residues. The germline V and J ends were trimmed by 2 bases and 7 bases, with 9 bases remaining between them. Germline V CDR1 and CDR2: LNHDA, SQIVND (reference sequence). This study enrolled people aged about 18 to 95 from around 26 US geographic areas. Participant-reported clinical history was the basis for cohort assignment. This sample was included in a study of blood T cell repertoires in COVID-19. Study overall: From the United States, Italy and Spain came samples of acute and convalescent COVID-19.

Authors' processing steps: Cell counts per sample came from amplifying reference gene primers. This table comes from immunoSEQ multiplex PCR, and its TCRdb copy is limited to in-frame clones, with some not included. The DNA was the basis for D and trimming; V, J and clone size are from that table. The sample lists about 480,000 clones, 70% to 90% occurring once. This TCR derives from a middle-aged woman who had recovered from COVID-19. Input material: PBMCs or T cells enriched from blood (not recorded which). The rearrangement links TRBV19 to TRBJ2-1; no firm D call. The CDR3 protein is CASSIRGENEQFF. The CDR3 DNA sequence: TGTGCCAGTAGTATAAGAGGAGAAAATGAGCAGTTCTTC.